These T cell receptor beta chains were read from a single sample in a study of T cell responses to AZD1222 COVID-19 vaccine. Produced via immunoSEQ multiplex PCR; TCRdb's table is partial and in-frame only. The sample has over 150,000 clones, over 85% seen once; the top ten hold 0.95% to 1.3%. The material was peripheral blood, obtained 28 days after the second dose of the MenACWY control vaccine. The receptors come from an adult who received the MenACWY meningococcal vaccine as a control. Each CDR3 is given with its conserved first and last residue. A D gene is named only where the DNA matches it firmly. Clone size appears in some rows only: once, few, many, or a class for an expanded clone.

CDR3 protein	CDR3 DNA	J gene	clone size	V gene	D gene
CASSHRQGIFYEQYF	TGTGCCAGCAGCCACCGACAGGGAATCTTCTACGAGCAGTACTTC	TRBJ2-7	once	TRBV7-2	TRBD1
CASSQALGTDTQYF	TGTGCCAGCAGCCAAGCGTTGGGCACAGATACGCAGTATTTT	TRBJ2-3	-	TRBV14	-
CASSYSIVSKGQPQHF	TGTGCCAGCAGTTACTCGATTGTCAGTAAGGGGCAGCCCCAGCATTTT	TRBJ1-5	-	TRBV6-5	-
CSARQGYEQYF	TGCAGTGCTAGACAAGGGTACGAGCAGTACTTC	TRBJ2-7	-	TRBV20-1	-
CASSPAGGRYNEQFF	TGTGCCAGCAGCCCAGCGGGGGGGCGGTACAATGAGCAGTTCTTC	TRBJ2-1	-	TRBV14	TRBD2
CASSLSTSYNEQFF	TGTGCCAGCAGCCTCTCAACCTCCTACAATGAGCAGTTCTTC	TRBJ2-1	-	TRBV7-9	-
CASSSPDRGNYGYTF	TGCGCCAGCAGCTCCCCGGACAGGGGAAACTATGGCTACACCTTC	TRBJ1-2	-	TRBV5-1	TRBD1
CASSTRGEQYF	TGTGCCAGTAGTACTCGTGGGGAGCAGTACTTC	TRBJ2-7	-	TRBV19	-
CASSELYPPDTQYF	TGTGCCAGTAGTGAGCTTTATCCCCCAGATACGCAGTATTTT	TRBJ2-3	-	TRBV19	-
CASRSRDRGVTEAFF	TGTGCCAGCAGATCAAGAGACAGGGGGGTCACTGAAGCTTTCTTT	TRBJ1-1	-	TRBV6-5	TRBD1
CATSDFGGGNEQFF	TGTGCCACCAGTGATTTCGGAGGGGGGAATGAGCAGTTCTTC	TRBJ2-1	-	TRBV24-1	-
CASSRGLSTEAFF	TGTGCCAGCAGCAGGGGGTTGAGCACTGAAGCTTTCTTT	TRBJ1-1	few	TRBV28	TRBD1
CASSQDSALGGYGYTF	TGTGCCAGCAGCCAAGATTCCGCCCTCGGGGGCTATGGCTACACCTTC	TRBJ1-2	-	TRBV3-1/TRBV3-2	-
CASSQQGSPPYTQYF	TGTGCCAGCAGCCAACAGGGGTCGCCCCCTTATACGCAGTATTTT	TRBJ2-3	-	TRBV2	TRBD1
CASSYPPVGYTF	TGTGCCAGCAGTTACCCGCCCGTTGGCTACACCTTC	TRBJ1-2	-	TRBV6-2/TRBV6-3	-
CASSYSSQNYEQYF	TGTGCCAGCAGTTACTCGAGTCAGAACTACGAGCAGTACTTC	TRBJ2-7	-	TRBV6-6	-
CASGLVPGRTEAFF	TGTGCTAGTGGTTTGGTACCGGGAAGGACTGAAGCTTTCTTT	TRBJ1-1	-	TRBV12-5	-
CASSVGTDNYGYTF	TGTGCCAGCAGCGTAGGGACGGATAACTATGGCTACACCTTC	TRBJ1-2	-	TRBV9	-
CASSPTFGAGGLTGLGYNEQFF	TGTGCCAGCAGCCCGACATTTGGGGCGGGGGGGCTAACTGGGCTCGGCTACAATGAGCAGTTCTTC	TRBJ2-1	-	TRBV14	TRBD2
CASSLGAGVNYGYTF	TGTGCCAGCAGCTTAGGGGCAGGGGTGAACTATGGCTACACCTTC	TRBJ1-2	-	TRBV7-2	-
CASSLGGLAGADYEQYF	TGTGCCAGCAGCTTAGGTGGACTAGCGGGGGCCGACTACGAGCAGTACTTC	TRBJ2-7	-	TRBV7-9	TRBD2
CASSYAGGGYTF	TGTGCCAGCAGTTACGCCGGCGGGGGCTACACCTTC	TRBJ1-2	-	TRBV28	-
CSARDQAGRYF	TGCAGTGCTAGAGATCAGGCGGGGAGGTATTTT	TRBJ2-3	-	TRBV20-1	-